What follows describes a single T cell receptor beta chain. Its target is unknown. The germline V gene encodes CDR1 GTSNPN and CDR2 SVGIG (reference sequence). The CDR3 is 14 residues long. Trimming removed 4 bases from V and 0 bases from J, with 9 bases in between. The data were taken from a study of PD-L1 blockade in urothelial cancer. Study as a whole: About 85% of the roughly 29 patients were men who had bladder-origin urothelial cancer. Enrolled patients had been treated previously with 0 to 3 chemotherapy regimens.

Repertoires were generated with immunoSEQ multiplex PCR, while TCRdb's copy carries only in-frame clones and drops some. The sample has 20,000 to 30,000 clones; about 88% are singletons. General study results and limits: It was durable-benefit patients whose tumor-associated blood clones expanded more at 3 weeks.

This chain joins TRBV30 and TRBJ2-2; D is unresolved. Sequenced here: PBMCs, sampled around atezolizumab (anti-PD-L1) treatment. This sequence was found in a man in his 60s with urothelial cancer. CDR3 nucleotides: TGTGCCTGGACTTGGCTGGCGAACACCGGGGAGCTGTTTTTT. Protein product: CAWTWLANTGELFF.